This TCR beta chain was found in a study of cytomegalovirus exposure and HLA in healthy donors. Study-level findings and limits: With DRB1 most and HLA-C fewest, TCR association rates differed between HLA loci in a later analysis. A cluster of highly shared sequence variants was likely a sequencing artifact.

Amplification used 60 Vbeta primers and 13 Jbeta primers. Sequencing used immunoSEQ multiplex PCR; TCRdb keeps in-frame clones, though not all of them. The sample yields tens of thousands of clones, just under 85% seen once. Of note for this clone: As yet, its antigen is unknown.

The specimen was PBMCs. The source is a man in his forties or fifties in good health and CMV-seronegative.

CDR3 sequence reads: CASSKGAHEQYF. The CDR3, as DNA: TGCGCCAGCAGCAAGGGGGCTCACGAGCAGTACTTC. The chain uses TRBV5-1 and TRBJ2-7, with 7 nucleotides matching TRBD1. The ends lost 4 bases at V and 5 bases at J; junction bases unmatched: 3. This CDR3 contains 12 residues. Germline loops: CDR1 SGHRS, CDR2 YFSETQ.